The 13 T cell receptor beta chains presented below share a single source sample, sequenced in a study of T-cell memory formation after mild COVID-19. One entry per CDR3 protein results from TCRdb running MiXCR on the 5' RACE reads. Among about 400,000 distinct CDR3 sequences listed, more than 15% were seen once. Sequenced input: PBMCs or a T cell subset sorted from them (not recorded which). The source is a man aged 18 to 30 who had mild COVID-19 (a few samples of this study predate the infection). Cell type and time point are not known.

This clonotype has a handful of counts. The chain is built from TRBV6-6 and TRBJ2-1; D tentatively fits TRBD1 or TRBD2 (6 bases each). CDR3 length: 12 residues. From germline, CDR1 is MNHNY and CDR2 SVGAGI (reference sequence). V lost 7 bases, J lost 8 bases, and 12 bases lay in between. DNA for the CDR3: TGTGCCAGCAAGAAGGGGGGCTATGAGCAGTTCTTC. Its protein product is CASKKGGYEQFF.

This chain connects TRBV7-6 to TRBJ1-4, with a possible D match to TRBD1 (6 bases). Germline values: CDR1 SGHVS, CDR2 FNYEAQ. V shed 4 bases and J shed 0 bases, with 15 bases lying between them. The CDR3 totals 17 residues. The CDR3 DNA sequence: TGTGCCAGCAGCTCGAACCCGGACAGTGCAACTAATGAAAAACTGTTTTTT. Translated, it gives CASSSNPDSATNEKLFF.

The rearrangement uses TRBV4-2 and TRBJ2-1; D gene uncertain. The CDR3 length is 15 residues. The germline V gene encodes CDR1 LGHNA and CDR2 YNFKEQ. Trimming pared 3 bases from V and 1 base from J, leaving 10 bases between. The CDR3 protein is CASSQHLGSYNEQFF. In nucleotides, the CDR3 is TGTGCCAGCAGCCAGCACCTTGGGTCCTACAATGAGCAGTTCTTC.

Ten or more counts support this clonotype. The rearrangement uses TRBV7-2 and TRBJ1-1, with no clear D. Trimming shortened V by 5 bases and J by 0 bases, and 10 bases separated the two germline ends. Germline assignment: CDR1 SGHTA and CDR2 FQGNSA. The CDR3 is 14 residues long. CDR3 sequence (DNA): TGTGCCAGCAGCCCCTTCGGCTTGAACACTGAAGCTTTCTTT. Translation: CASSPFGLNTEAFF.

The chain's CDR3 is CASSPLDRGRDSPLHF. The CDR3, as DNA: TGTGCCAGCAGCCCCTTGGACAGGGGGCGAGATTCACCCCTCCACTTT. The chain recombines TRBV11-2 with TRBJ1-6; 11 nucleotides agree with TRBD1. The CDR3 runs 16 residues. Per the germline V gene, CDR1 is SGHAT and CDR2 is FQNNGV. Germline trimming cut 5 bases from V and 8 bases from J; bases unmatched to any gene: 8. Looking up the rest from reference TRBV11-2 and TRBJ1-6 gives the full variable domain: EAGVAQSPRYKIIEKRQSVAFWCNPISGHATLYWYQQILGQGPKLLIQFQNNGVVDDSQLPKDRFSAERLKGVDSTLKIQPAKLEDSAVYLCASSPLDRGRDSPLHFGNGTRLTVT.

This clonotype has a handful of counts. The rearrangement links TRBV12-3 or TRBV12-4 to TRBJ1-5; D is uncertain. V lost 2 bases and J lost 0, with 20 bases in between. CDR3 size: 19 residues. The CDR3 loop reads CASSLWLREARDSNQPQHF. CDR3 sequence (DNA): TGTGCCAGCAGTTTATGGCTGAGAGAGGCCCGGGATAGCAATCAGCCCCAGCATTTT.

Note on this clonotype: The junction departs from germline at one end; a sequencing error may be responsible. The rearrangement links TRBV7-2 to TRBJ1-6; tentatively, D is TRBD1 (6 bases). CDR1 SGHTA and CDR2 FQGNSA come from the germline V gene. The CDR3 spans 14 residues. In DNA, the CDR3 is TGTGCCAGCAGTCAAGGGGGGGACGATTCACCCATCCACTTT. Amino acids: CASSQGGDDSPIHF.

J is TRBJ2-1 and V is TRBV18; 13 bases fit TRBD2. CDR1 and CDR2 (germline): KGHSH, LQKENI. V trimming: 2 bases; J trimming: 8 bases; junction bases outside the gene matches: 3. The CDR3 has 15 amino acids. Here the CDR3 DNA reads TGTGCCAGCTCACCATCTACTAGCGGGGGGGATGAGCAGTTCTTC. It yields the protein CASSPSTSGGDEQFF.

V and J are TRBV5-1 and TRBJ1-1, with 9 bases lining up with TRBD1. CDR1 and CDR2 from the germline V gene are SGHRS and YFSETQ. The J segment lost 3 bases and the V segment lost 4 bases, leaving 4 bases of the junction unmatched. This CDR3 spans 14 amino acids. The DNA for the CDR3 is TGCGCCAGCAGCATAAGACAGGGGGACACTGAAGCTTTCTTT. It yields the protein CASSIRQGDTEAFF.

The chain recombines TRBV6-6 with TRBJ2-1; D call uncertain. In germline, CDR1 is MNHNY, CDR2 SVGAGI (reference sequence). V was clipped by 6 bases and J by 9 bases, with 12 bases between them. The CDR3 covers 12 residues. Written as DNA, the CDR3 is TGTGCCAGCAGCCACAGATGGGGTGAGCAGTTCTTC. Protein sequence: CASSHRWGEQFF.

The CDR3 sequence is CASSQDPPGNTGELFF. The CDR3 region has the DNA TGTGCCAGCAGCCAAGATCCGCCGGGGAACACCGGGGAGCTGTTTTTT. The chain has TRBV4-2 and TRBJ2-2, with D unresolved. This CDR3 has 16 residues. Germline lookup yields CDR1 LGHNA and CDR2 YNFKEQ. V gave up 0 bases and J gave up 1 base, with 9 bases separating them.

The chain combines TRBV30 with TRBJ1-1, with unresolved D. Trimming stripped 4 bases from V and 6 bases from J, with 15 bases between. This CDR3 has 13 amino acids. The germline gives CDR1 GTSNPN, CDR2 SVGIG (reference sequence). DNA of the CDR3: TGTGCCTGGACCGCCTCGACGGCTGCTGAAGCTTTCTTT. It encodes CAWTASTAAEAFF.

The chain combines TRBV12-3 or TRBV12-4 with TRBJ1-2; 7 bases agree with TRBD1. The CDR3 is 16 amino acids. After removal of 6 bases from V and 8 bases from J, the junction contained 18 bases not matched to a gene. CDR3 protein: CASSPAAGGRLSGYTF. CDR3 nucleotide sequence: TGTGCCAGCAGCCCCGCCGCAGGGGGGAGATTGAGCGGCTACACCTTC.